A single sample gave rise to the 19 T cell receptor beta chains below, sequenced in a study of blood T cell repertoires in COVID-19. Assay: immunoSEQ multiplex PCR; the TCRdb copy retains only in-frame clones and omits some. The sample has 65,000 or so clones, roughly four fifths seen once. Sequences were obtained from peripheral blood. Source of these receptors: a man aged 60-69 years with acute or convalescent COVID-19.

This clone was recorded a few times. This chain uses TRBV6-1 with TRBJ1-5, with a weak D call TRBD1 (6 bases). Germline loops: CDR1 MNHNS, CDR2 SASEGT. V dropped 2 bases and J dropped 0 bases, with 14 bases sitting between them. The length of the CDR3 is 17 residues. The CDR3 is CASSEQRTAYSNQPQHF. CDR3 bases: TGTGCCAGCAGTGAACAACGGACAGCTTATAGCAATCAGCCCCAGCATTTT.

This chain connects TRBV11-3 to TRBJ2-1; TRBD1 agrees at 9 bases. The CDR3 is 16 residues long. Looked up from germline, CDR1 is SGHNT and CDR2 is YENEEA. After removal of 5 bases from V and 10 bases from J, the junction contained 15 bases not matched to a gene. The CDR3 reads CASSQTGTGFFPEQFF. CDR3 nucleotide sequence: TGTGCCAGCAGCCAAACTGGGACAGGGTTTTTCCCCGAGCAGTTCTTC.

In this sample, this clone turned up a few times. In DNA, the CDR3 is TGTGCCCGAAGCGGGGTAGCCAAAAACATTCAGTACTTC. It codes for CARSGVAKNIQYF. The J gene is TRBJ2-4, the V gene TRBV30, with 7 bases lining up with TRBD2. This CDR3 spans 13 amino acids. V lost 8 bases to trimming and J lost 0 bases; unmatched junction nucleotides: 4. Germline loops: CDR1 GTSNPN, CDR2 SVGIG (reference sequence).

The V and J genes are TRBV5-6 and TRBJ2-3; D remains unclear. CDR1 and CDR2 (germline): SGHDT, YYEEEE. This CDR3 has 14 amino acids. The germline V and J ends were trimmed by 2 bases and 2 bases, with 9 bases remaining between them. CDR3 bases: TGTGCCAGCAGCTTTGGTGCACACACAGATACGCAGTATTTT. This codes for CASSFGAHTDTQYF.

The V gene is TRBV9, the J gene TRBJ2-5, with 14 nucleotides matching TRBD2. V trimming: 4 bases; J trimming: 4 bases; junction bases outside the gene matches: 6. Per germline, CDR1 SGDLS and CDR2 YYNGEE. The CDR3 runs to 16 residues. The CDR3 reads CASSPTTSGGAETQYF. DNA of the CDR3: TGTGCCAGCAGCCCCACGACTAGCGGGGGGGCAGAGACCCAGTACTTC.

The V gene is TRBV10-3, the J gene TRBJ1-2, with 9 bases lining up with TRBD1. Germline CDR1 ENHRY, CDR2 SYGVKD. This CDR3 is built from 17 residues. After removal of 0 bases from V and 2 bases from J, the junction contained 7 bases not matched to a gene. For the CDR3, the DNA is TGTGCCATCAGTGAGTCGATCCCCGGACAGGGGAACTATGGCTACACCTTC. It specifies CAISESIPGQGNYGYTF.

The chain recombines TRBV24-1 with TRBJ2-5, with 11 bases aligning to TRBD1. V trimming: 3 bases; J trimming: 5 bases; junction bases outside the gene matches: 4. Germline CDR1 reads KGHDR; CDR2 reads SFDVKD. This CDR3 is 15 amino acids long. The CDR3 is CATSDGQGAGETQYF. Here the CDR3 DNA reads TGTGCCACCAGTGATGGACAGGGGGCCGGGGAGACCCAGTACTTC.

This chain joins TRBV9 and TRBJ2-5, with no clear D. Trimming removed 4 bases from V and 3 bases from J, with 16 bases in between. This CDR3 region has 15 residues. Germline V gives CDR1 SGDLS, CDR2 YYNGEE. The CDR3 nucleotides are TGTGCCAGCAGCTGGTCCAATGATGCGAAAGAGACCCAGTACTTC. Amino acids: CASSWSNDAKETQYF.

V is TRBV14 and J is TRBJ2-3, with a weak D call TRBD2 (5 bases). V was shortened by 4 bases and J by 1 base, with 12 bases between the two germline ends. This CDR3 is built from 15 residues. CDR1 and CDR2 (germline): SGHDN, FVKESK. The CDR3 loop is CASSPLALGTDTQYF. CDR3 nucleotide sequence: TGTGCCAGCAGCCCTCTAGCCCTGGGCACAGATACGCAGTATTTT.

V is TRBV7-3 and J is TRBJ2-1; 8 nucleotides align to TRBD2. CDR1 and CDR2 (germline): SGHTA, FQGTGA. The CDR3 sequence is 15 residues long. Unmatched junction bases numbered 12, after V lost 5 bases and J lost 9 bases. The DNA of the CDR3 is TGTGCCAGCAGCCCCTCTGGCGGGGGGCGGGGTGAGCAGTTCTTC. Translated, it gives CASSPSGGGRGEQFF.

The table lists this clone with a few counts. The chain has TRBV30 and TRBJ1-6; 9 bases are a match to TRBD1. The CDR3 totals 18 residues. Germline CDR1 GTSNPN, CDR2 SVGIG (reference sequence). V trimming: 0 bases; J trimming: 4 bases; junction bases outside the gene matches: 10. The CDR3 is CAWSVAYRGREYNSPLHF. The CDR3 DNA is TGTGCCTGGAGTGTCGCTTACAGGGGGCGAGAGTATAATTCACCCCTCCACTTT.

V is TRBV13 and J is TRBJ1-1; D gene ambiguous. The CDR3 consists of 13 residues. Deletions cut 6 bases from V and 8 bases from J, with 16 bases between. CDR1 and CDR2 from the germline V gene are PRHDT and FYEKMQ (reference sequence). DNA of the CDR3: TGTGCCAGCAGGGCTCAACAGTTAAGAGAAGCTTTCTTT. It codes for CASRAQQLREAFF.

This chain connects TRBV7-9 to TRBJ1-1; weak D call: TRBD1 (6 bases). Germline CDR1 reads SEHNR; CDR2 reads FQNEAQ (reference sequence). The CDR3 covers 17 residues. Trimming took 1 base from V and 3 from J, leaving 18 bases between them. CDR3 sequence: CASSLVGNRDTHTEAFF. The CDR3 DNA is TGTGCCAGCAGCTTAGTCGGGAACCGGGACACTCACACTGAAGCTTTCTTT.

CDR3 residues: CSVTIAGSSYEQYF. The CDR3, as DNA: TGCAGCGTTACGATAGCCGGCAGCTCCTACGAGCAGTACTTC. This chain joins TRBV29-1 and TRBJ2-7; D remains unclear. This CDR3 is built from 14 residues. The germline V and J ends were trimmed by 5 bases and 0 bases, with 14 bases remaining between them. Germline V gives CDR1 SQVTM, CDR2 ANQGSEA.

V gene TRBV28 combines with J gene TRBJ1-2; a possible D gene is TRBD1 (6 bases). The CDR3 extends over 15 amino acids. Germline CDR1 is MDHEN and CDR2 is SYDVKM. Trimming removed 3 bases from V and 2 bases from J, with 13 bases in between. The CDR3 DNA is TGTGCCAGCAGTTTGGGAGGGGGGGTAAACTATGGCTACACCTTC. This codes for CASSLGGGVNYGYTF.

The chain is built from TRBV5-1 and TRBJ2-7; TRBD2 matches 9 bases. The V gene end was trimmed by 0 bases and the J gene end by 4 bases; junction bases not matched to a gene: 5. This CDR3 region has 15 residues. The germline CDR1 and CDR2 sequences are SGHRS and YFSETQ. The CDR3: CASSLGGGGVYEQYF. CDR3 coding DNA: TGCGCCAGCAGCTTGGGCGGCGGGGGGGTATACGAGCAGTACTTC. Drawing the rest from reference TRBV5-1 and TRBJ2-7, the complete variable domain is KAGVTQTPRYLIKTRGQQVTLSCSPISGHRSVSWYQQTPGQGLQFLFEYFSETQRNKGNFPGRFSGRQFSNSRSEMNVSTLELGDSALYLCASSLGGGGVYEQYFGPGTRLTVT.

The CDR3 here is CASSERGPSSGNTIYF. DNA of the CDR3: TGTGCCAGCAGCGAGAGAGGCCCGAGCTCTGGAAACACCATATATTTT. The V gene is TRBV11-2, the J gene TRBJ1-3, with D unclear. Between the trimmed V and J ends, which lost 5 bases and 0 bases, there was a span of 14 bases. This CDR3 spans 16 amino acids. From germline, CDR1 is SGHAT and CDR2 FQNNGV.

This clone appeared a single time. The chain joins TRBV11-2 to TRBJ1-2; no reliable D call. The V and J ends lost 5 bases and 5 bases respectively, with 15 bases between them. CDR1 and CDR2 (germline): SGHAT, FQNNGV. CDR3 length: 14 residues. CDR3 DNA sequence: TGTGCCAGCAGCCCTACACCGGGTCCTTATGGCTACACCTTC. This gives the protein CASSPTPGPYGYTF.

V is TRBV27 and J is TRBJ1-1; D might be TRBD1 (5 bases). V was pared by 6 bases and J by 8 bases, with 13 bases between. CDR3 length equals 12 residues. Germline V lookup: CDR1 MNHEY, CDR2 SMNVEV (reference sequence). The CDR3 DNA is TGTGCCAGCAGAACTGGGGCGGGAGAAGCTTTCTTT. Encoded protein: CASRTGAGEAFF.